The T cell receptor (beta chain) under discussion was sequenced for a study of PD-1 blockade in classical Hodgkin lymphoma. Study-level background: Nivolumab was given intravenously to patients at 3 mg/kg every 2 weeks. Study findings and constraints: Significantly greater TCR diversity emerged by C4D1 in CD4+ cells but not CD8+ cells. Nothing has yet pinned down what causes the repertoire differences, possibly disease activity or prior therapy.

All patients experienced relapse after autologous stem cell transplantation, and brentuximab vedotin exposure was variable. TCRdb's table, derived via immunoSEQ multiplex PCR, lists solely in-frame clones and lacks some. Altogether approximately 60,000 clones are present, approximately 88% being singletons, with the ten largest covering roughly an eighth. Remarks on this clone: What it recognizes is unknown.

Germline CDR1 PRHDT, CDR2 FYEKMQ (reference sequence). With 2 bases removed from V and 6 bases from J, the gap between germline ends came to 13 bases. The CDR3 consists of 14 residues. This receptor was taken from a human donor with classical Hodgkin lymphoma. The sample consisted of peripheral blood mononuclear cells (PBMCs), taken at baseline. The chain couples TRBV13 to TRBJ1-1; D might be TRBD1 (5 bases). The CDR3 is CASSLRYGAPEAFF. For the CDR3, the DNA is TGTGCCAGCAGCTTACGGTATGGGGCTCCTGAAGCTTTCTTT.